These T cell receptor beta chains were read from a single sample in a study of blood T cell repertoires in COVID-19. The table came from immunoSEQ multiplex PCR; TCRdb's copy has only in-frame clones and leaves some out. Of 65,000 to 80,000 clones in the sample, over 80% were seen once. Sequenced material: peripheral blood. The receptors here all came from a man aged 45-65 years with active COVID-19. CDR3s leave out the opening cysteine and the closing phenylalanine or tryptophan.

j_gene	v_gene	CDR3aa
TRBJ2-2	TRBV29-1	SVVRTSEAGELF
TRBJ1-2	TRBV28	ASSAPSGTGVDGYT
TRBJ2-7	TRBV7-2	ASSPQGFDYEQY
TRBJ1-1	TRBV14	ASSQGSYRRPEAF
TRBJ2-7	TRBV5-8	ASSRIMANPYEQY
TRBJ2-3	TRBV7-2	ASSLGVADTQY
TRBJ2-1	TRBV5-8	ASSWGLNEQF
TRBJ1-2	TRBV6-5	ASGQNYGYT
TRBJ2-2	TRBV19	ASSGISNRGTGELF
TRBJ2-3	TRBV19	AISRTSGTDTQY
TRBJ2-1	TRBV5-5	ASSPQLLLIGRFSEQF
TRBJ2-7	TRBV6-6	ASSLRGGGSSRSYEQY
TRBJ2-1	TRBV6-5	ASSYKWQGYNEQF
TRBJ2-7	TRBV24-1	ATSDFGQDYEQY
TRBJ1-1	TRBV28	ASSFLNHRKSTEAF
TRBJ2-5	TRBV7-7	ASSPEGAVRGTQY
TRBJ2-7	TRBV18	ASSPPARAYEQY
TRBJ2-3	TRBV18	ASSPSTTNTQY
TRBJ2-1	TRBV28	ASITGQGLILNEQF
TRBJ2-7	TRBV29-1	SVEGTRSYEQY
TRBJ1-3	TRBV5-1	ASSPGQASSGNTIY
TRBJ2-5	TRBV7-3	ASSLTGGGSQETQY
TRBJ2-1	TRBV5-1	ASSIGTGSYNEQF
TRBJ2-4	TRBV28	ASSFLQGKNIQY
TRBJ2-2	TRBV7-9	ASSFGSGTNTGELF
TRBJ1-5	TRBV19	ASNIYSNQPQH
TRBJ2-2	TRBV24-1	ATSDPGTENTGELF
TRBJ1-5	TRBV3-1/TRBV3-2	ASSQGRRGAQPQH
TRBJ1-1	TRBV28	ASSFYHTGSSFSVAEAF
TRBJ1-1	TRBV5-4	ASRQRGYTEAF
TRBJ1-1	TRBV19	ASSDIAMGGRHTEAF
TRBJ2-1	TRBV30	AWSTGGYNEQF
TRBJ1-4	TRBV11-2	ASSLSQRVRLGEKLF
TRBJ2-3	TRBV18	ASSPTGFSADHTDTQY
TRBJ2-1	TRBV28	ASSWTRRLAEGSYNEQF
TRBJ2-7	TRBV10-3	AISRGYEQY
TRBJ1-1	TRBV7-3	ASSLRRDTEAF
TRBJ2-5	TRBV15	ATSRDVAETQY
TRBJ1-1	TRBV9	ASSLREGDTEAF
TRBJ1-2	TRBV29-1	SVYGEWRGYT
TRBJ1-1	TRBV18	ASSPGGMNTEAF
TRBJ2-1	TRBV15	ATSRENVAVNNEQF
TRBJ2-2	TRBV19	ASRGTGVTGELF
TRBJ2-3	TRBV28	ASSFGGLRGTQY